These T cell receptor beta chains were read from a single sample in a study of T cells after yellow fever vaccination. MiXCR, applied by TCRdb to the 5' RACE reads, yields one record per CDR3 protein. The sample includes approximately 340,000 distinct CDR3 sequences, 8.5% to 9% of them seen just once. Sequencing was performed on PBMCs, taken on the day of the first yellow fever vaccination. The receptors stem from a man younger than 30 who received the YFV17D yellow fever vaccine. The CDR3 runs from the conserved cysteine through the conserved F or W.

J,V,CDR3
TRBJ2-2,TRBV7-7,CASSPNGGIGELFF
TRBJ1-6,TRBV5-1,CASSLDGNSPLHF
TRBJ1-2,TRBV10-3,CAISESLRDRISFYGYTF
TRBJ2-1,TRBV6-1,CASSVNTGLAGVREQFF
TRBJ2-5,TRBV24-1,CATSDPGGSTYQETQYF
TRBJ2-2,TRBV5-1,CASRISSGELFF
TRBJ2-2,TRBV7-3,CASSLSPVAGTGELFF
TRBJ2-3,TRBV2,CASSVGLARAADTQYF
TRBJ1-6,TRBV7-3,CASSRTTGRNSPLHF
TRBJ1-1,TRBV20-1,CSARDRKGSTEAFF
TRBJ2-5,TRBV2,CASSEAFQETQYF
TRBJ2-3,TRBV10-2,CATSMGPWQYF
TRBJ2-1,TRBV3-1,CASSQGDIYNEQFF
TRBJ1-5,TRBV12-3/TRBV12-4,CASSQEGVLGQPQHF
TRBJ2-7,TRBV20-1,CSATQGRNYEQYF
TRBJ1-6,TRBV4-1,CASSQDNRGADNSPLHF
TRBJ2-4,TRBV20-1,CSAKRAKNIQYF
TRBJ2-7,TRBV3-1,CASNYPGREGYEQYF
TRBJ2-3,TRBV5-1,CASSAPEGGKTDTQYF
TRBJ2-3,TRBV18,CASSRGTGSGRDTQYF
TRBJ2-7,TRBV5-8,CASSLDGVALYEQYF
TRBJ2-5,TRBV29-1,CSVELASGGSRMQETQYF
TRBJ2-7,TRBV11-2,CASSLSGTYYEQYF
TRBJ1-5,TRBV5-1,CASSFGTREVACNQPQHF